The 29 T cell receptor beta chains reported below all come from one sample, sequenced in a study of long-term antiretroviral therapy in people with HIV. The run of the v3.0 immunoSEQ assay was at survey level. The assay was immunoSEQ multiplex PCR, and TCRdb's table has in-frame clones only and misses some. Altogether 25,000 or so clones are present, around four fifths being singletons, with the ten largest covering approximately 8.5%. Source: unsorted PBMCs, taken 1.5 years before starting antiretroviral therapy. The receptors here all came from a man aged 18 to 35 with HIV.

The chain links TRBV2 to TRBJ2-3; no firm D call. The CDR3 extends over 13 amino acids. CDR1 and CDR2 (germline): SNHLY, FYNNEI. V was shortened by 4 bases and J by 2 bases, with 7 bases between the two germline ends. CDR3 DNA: TGTGCCAGCAGTGTGCTGGACACAGATACGCAGTATTTT. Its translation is CASSVLDTDTQYF.

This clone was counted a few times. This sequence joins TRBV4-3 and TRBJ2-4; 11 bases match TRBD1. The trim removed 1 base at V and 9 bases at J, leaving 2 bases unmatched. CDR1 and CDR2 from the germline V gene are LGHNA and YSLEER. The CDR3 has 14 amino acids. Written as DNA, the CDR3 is TGCGCCAGCAGCCAAGGGACAGGGGGCGCCATTCAGTACTTC. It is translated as CASSQGTGGAIQYF.

For the CDR3, the DNA is TGTGCCAGCAGCTTGTTGACAGGGTCCCCAGATACGCAGTATTTT. The encoded protein is CASSLLTGSPDTQYF. This sequence joins TRBV4-2 and TRBJ2-3, with TRBD1 matching over 7 bases. Germline assignment: CDR1 LGHNA and CDR2 YNFKEQ. This CDR3 has 15 amino acids. V lost 5 bases and J lost 4; bases outside the gene matches: 9.

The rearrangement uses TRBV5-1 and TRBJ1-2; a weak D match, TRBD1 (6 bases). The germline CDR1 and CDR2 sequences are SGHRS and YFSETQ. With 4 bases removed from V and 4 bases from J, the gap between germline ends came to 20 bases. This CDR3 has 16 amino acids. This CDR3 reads CASSDGGGQAGYGYTF. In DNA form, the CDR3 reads TGCGCCAGCAGCGACGGAGGGGGGCAGGCGGGCTATGGCTACACCTTC.

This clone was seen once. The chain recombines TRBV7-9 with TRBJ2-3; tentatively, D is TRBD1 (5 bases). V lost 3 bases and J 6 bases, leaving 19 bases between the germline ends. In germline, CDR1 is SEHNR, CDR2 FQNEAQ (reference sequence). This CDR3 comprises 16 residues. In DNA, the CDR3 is TGTGCCAGCAGCTTCATAGATGGGCTCAGACAGGATACGCAGTATTTT. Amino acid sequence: CASSFIDGLRQDTQYF.

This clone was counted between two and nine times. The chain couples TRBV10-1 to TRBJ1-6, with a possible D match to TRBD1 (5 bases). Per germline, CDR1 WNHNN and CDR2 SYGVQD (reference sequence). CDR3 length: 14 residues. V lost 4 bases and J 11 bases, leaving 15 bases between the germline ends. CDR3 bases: TGCGCCAGCAGTGTGTACAGGTATATGGCACCCCTCCACTTT. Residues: CASSVYRYMAPLHF.

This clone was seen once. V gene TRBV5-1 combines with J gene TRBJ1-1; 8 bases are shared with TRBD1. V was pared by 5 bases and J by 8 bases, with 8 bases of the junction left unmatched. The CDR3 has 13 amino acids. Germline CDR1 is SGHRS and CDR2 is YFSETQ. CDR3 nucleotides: TGCGCCAGCAGTCCCCAGGGGGCAGCGGAAGCTTTCTTT. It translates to CASSPQGAAEAFF.

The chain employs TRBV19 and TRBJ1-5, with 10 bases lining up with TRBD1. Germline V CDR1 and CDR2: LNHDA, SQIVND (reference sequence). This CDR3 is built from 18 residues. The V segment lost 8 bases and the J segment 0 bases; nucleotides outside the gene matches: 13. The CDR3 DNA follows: TGTGCCAGTTCACGTAAAGGACAGGGGGGATATAGCAATCAGCCCCAGCATTTT. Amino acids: CASSRKGQGGYSNQPQHF.

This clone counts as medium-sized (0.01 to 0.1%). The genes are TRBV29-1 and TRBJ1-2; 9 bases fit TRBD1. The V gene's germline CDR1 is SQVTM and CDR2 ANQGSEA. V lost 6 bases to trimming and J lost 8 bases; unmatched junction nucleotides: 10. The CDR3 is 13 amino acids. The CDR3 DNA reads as TGCAGCGTCCCATACCTACAGGGGGCGGGCTACACCTTC. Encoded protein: CSVPYLQGAGYTF.

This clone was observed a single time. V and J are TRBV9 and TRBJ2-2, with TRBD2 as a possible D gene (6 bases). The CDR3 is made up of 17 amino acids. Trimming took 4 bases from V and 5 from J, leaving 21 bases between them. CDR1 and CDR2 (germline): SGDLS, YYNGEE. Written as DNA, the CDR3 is TGTGCCAGCAGCCTAACCGGGGGTTTCAGCCCGACCGGGGAGCTGTTTTTT. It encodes CASSLTGGFSPTGELFF.

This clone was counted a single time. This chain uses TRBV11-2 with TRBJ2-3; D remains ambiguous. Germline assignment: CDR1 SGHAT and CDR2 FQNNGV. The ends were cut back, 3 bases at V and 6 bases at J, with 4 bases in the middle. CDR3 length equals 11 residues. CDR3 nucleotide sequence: TGTGCCAGCAGCTTGAGGGATACGCAGTATTTT. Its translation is CASSLRDTQYF.

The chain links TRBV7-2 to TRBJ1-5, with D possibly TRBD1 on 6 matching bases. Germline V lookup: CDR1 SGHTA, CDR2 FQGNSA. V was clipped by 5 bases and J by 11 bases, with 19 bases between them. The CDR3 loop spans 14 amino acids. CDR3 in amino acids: CASSQGQPSQSQHF. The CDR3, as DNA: TGTGCCAGCAGCCAAGGACAGCCCTCTCAATCCCAGCATTTT.

This chain's CDR3 is CASSVAVSGYGYTF. The CDR3 DNA reads as TGTGCCAGCAGCGTAGCAGTTTCTGGGTATGGCTACACCTTC. The genes are TRBV9 and TRBJ1-2, with no clear D. V lost 0 bases, J lost 5 bases, and 11 bases lay in between. The CDR3 is 14 amino acids. The germline gives CDR1 SGDLS, CDR2 YYNGEE.

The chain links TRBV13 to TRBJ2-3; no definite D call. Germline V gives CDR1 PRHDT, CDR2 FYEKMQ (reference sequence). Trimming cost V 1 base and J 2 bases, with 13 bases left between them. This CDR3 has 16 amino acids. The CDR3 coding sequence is TGTGCCAGCAGCTTAGTGGGTTTGGGATACACAGATACGCAGTATTTT. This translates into CASSLVGLGYTDTQYF.

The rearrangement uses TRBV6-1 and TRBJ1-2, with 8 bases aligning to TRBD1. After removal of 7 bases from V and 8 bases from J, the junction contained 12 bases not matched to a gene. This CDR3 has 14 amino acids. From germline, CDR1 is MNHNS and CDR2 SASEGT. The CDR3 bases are TGTGCCAGCATTGGCGGCTGGACAGGGATGGGCTACACCTTC. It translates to CASIGGWTGMGYTF.

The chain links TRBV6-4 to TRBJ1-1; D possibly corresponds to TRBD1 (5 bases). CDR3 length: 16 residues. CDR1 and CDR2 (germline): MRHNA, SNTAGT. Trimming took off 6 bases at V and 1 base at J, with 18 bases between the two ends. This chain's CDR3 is CASSAGTIGRNTEAFF. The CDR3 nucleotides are TGTGCCAGCAGCGCGGGGACCATAGGTCGGAACACTGAAGCTTTCTTT.

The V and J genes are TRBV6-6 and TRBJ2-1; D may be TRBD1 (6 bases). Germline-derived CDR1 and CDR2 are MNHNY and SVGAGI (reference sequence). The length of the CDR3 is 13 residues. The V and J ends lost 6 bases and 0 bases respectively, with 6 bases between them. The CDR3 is CASRDSSYNEQFF. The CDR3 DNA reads TGTGCCAGCAGGGACAGCTCCTACAATGAGCAGTTCTTC.

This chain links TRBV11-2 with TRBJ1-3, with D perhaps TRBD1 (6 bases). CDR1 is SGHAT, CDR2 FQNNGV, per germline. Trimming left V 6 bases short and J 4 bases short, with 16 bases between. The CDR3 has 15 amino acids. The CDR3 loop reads CASSLWGGIGNTIYF. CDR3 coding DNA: TGTGCCAGCAGTTTATGGGGGGGCATCGGAAACACCATATATTTT.

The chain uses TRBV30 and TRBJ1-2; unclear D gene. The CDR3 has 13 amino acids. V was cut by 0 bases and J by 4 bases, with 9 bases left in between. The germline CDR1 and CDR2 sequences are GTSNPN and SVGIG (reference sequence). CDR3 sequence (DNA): TGTGCCTGGAGTGTTGGTTTAGCCTATGGCTACACCTTC. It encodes CAWSVGLAYGYTF.

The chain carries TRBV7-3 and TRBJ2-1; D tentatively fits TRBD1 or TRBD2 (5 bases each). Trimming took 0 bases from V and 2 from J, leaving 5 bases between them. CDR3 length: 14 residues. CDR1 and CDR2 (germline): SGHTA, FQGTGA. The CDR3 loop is CASSLTGAYNEQFF. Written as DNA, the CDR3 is TGTGCCAGCAGCTTAACGGGGGCCTACAATGAGCAGTTCTTC.

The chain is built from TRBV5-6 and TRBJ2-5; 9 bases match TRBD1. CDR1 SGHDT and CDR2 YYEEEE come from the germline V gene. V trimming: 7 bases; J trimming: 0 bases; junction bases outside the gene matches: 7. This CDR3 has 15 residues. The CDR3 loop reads CASGRDREYQETQYF. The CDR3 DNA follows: TGTGCCAGCGGGCGGGACAGGGAGTACCAAGAGACCCAGTACTTC.

In DNA form, the CDR3 reads TGCGCCAGCAGCACAGGGACTAGCGGGAGTTACGAGCAGTACTTC. Protein: CASSTGTSGSYEQYF. The rearrangement uses TRBV5-1 and TRBJ2-7, with TRBD2 matching 14 bases. From germline, CDR1 is SGHRS and CDR2 YFSETQ. The CDR3 runs 15 residues. The J segment lost 4 bases and the V segment lost 4 bases, leaving 4 bases of the junction unmatched.

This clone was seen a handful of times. CDR3 in DNA: TGCAGCGTCCTCCGGGAGTTCGGAGAAAAACTGTTTTTT. It is translated as CSVLREFGEKLFF. The rearrangement joins TRBV29-1 to TRBJ1-4; D gene uncertain. Deletions cut 6 bases from V and 8 bases from J, with 16 bases between. CDR1 is SQVTM and CDR2 is ANQGSEA in the germline V gene. The CDR3 is 13 amino acids.

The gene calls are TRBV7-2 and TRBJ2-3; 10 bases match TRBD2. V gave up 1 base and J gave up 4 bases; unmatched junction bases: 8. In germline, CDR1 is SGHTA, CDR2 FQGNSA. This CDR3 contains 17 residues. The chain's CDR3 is CASSLGSGGVRADTQYF. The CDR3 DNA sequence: TGTGCCAGCAGCTTAGGGAGCGGGGGGGTTCGGGCAGATACGCAGTATTTT.

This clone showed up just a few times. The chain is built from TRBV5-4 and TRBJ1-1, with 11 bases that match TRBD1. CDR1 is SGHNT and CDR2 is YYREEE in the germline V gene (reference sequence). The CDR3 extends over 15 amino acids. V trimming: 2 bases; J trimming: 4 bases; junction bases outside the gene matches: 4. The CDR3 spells CASSFLGTGGTEAFF. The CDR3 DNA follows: TGTGCCAGCAGCTTTTTGGGGACAGGGGGCACTGAAGCTTTCTTT.

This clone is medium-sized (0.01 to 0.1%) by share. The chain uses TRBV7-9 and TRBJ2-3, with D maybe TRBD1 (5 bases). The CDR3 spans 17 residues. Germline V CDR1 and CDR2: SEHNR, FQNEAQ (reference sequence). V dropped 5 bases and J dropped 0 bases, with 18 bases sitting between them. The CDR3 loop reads CASSPSWGSPSTDTQYF. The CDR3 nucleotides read TGTGCCAGCAGCCCCTCCTGGGGCAGCCCTAGCACAGATACGCAGTATTTT.

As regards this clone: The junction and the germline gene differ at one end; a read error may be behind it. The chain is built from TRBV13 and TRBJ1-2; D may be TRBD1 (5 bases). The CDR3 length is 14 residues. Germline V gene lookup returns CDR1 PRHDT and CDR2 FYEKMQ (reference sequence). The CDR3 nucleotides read TGTGCCAGCAGCTCGAGATACCGGGACGGTGAAGGGGACTTC. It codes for CASSSRYRDGEGDF. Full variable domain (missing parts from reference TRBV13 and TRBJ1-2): AAGVIQSPRHLIKEKRETATLKCYPIPRHDTVYWYQQGPGQDPQFLISFYEKMQSDKGSIPDRFSAQQFSDYHSELNMSSLELGDSALYFCASSSRYRDGEGDFGSGTRLTVV.

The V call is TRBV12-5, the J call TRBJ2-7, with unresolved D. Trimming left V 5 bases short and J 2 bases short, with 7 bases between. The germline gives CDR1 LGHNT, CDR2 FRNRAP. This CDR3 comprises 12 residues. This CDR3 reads CASGPQPYEQYF. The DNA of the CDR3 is TGTGCTAGTGGTCCCCAACCCTACGAGCAGTACTTC. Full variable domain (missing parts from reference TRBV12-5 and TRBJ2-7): DARVTQTPRHKVTEMGQEVTMRCQPILGHNTVFWYRQTMMQGLELLAYFRNRAPLDDSGMPKDRFSAEMPDATLATLKIQPSEPRDSAVYFCASGPQPYEQYFGPGTRLTVT.

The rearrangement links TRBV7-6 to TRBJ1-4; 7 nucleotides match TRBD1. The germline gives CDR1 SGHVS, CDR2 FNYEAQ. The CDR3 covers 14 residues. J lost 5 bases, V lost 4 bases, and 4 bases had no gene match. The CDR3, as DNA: TGTGCCAGCAGCTCGGGACAGCAAAATGAAAAACTGTTTTTT. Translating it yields CASSSGQQNEKLFF.